This is a list of T cell receptor beta chains from one sample in a study of OX40 agonist ivuxolimab in advanced cancers. Method: immunoSEQ multiplex PCR; TCRdb's copy keeps in-frame clones and lacks some. The sample has 65,000 to 75,000 clones; 80% to 90% are singletons. The sequences come from CD4+ or CD8+ T cells sorted from blood, collected in a trial of the OX40 agonist ivuxolimab. These TCRs come from an adult with an advanced solid tumor such as melanoma, head and neck, liver or kidney cancer. CDR3s include the opening cysteine and the closing phenylalanine or tryptophan. A D gene is named only where the DNA matches it firmly. Expanded clones get a size class; other rows say once, few or many, or leave the size out.

V gene,J gene,clone size,D gene,CDR3 protein,CDR3 DNA
TRBV27,TRBJ2-3,-,-,CASSSRQGGAGTQYF,TGTGCCAGCAGTTCCCGACAGGGAGGGGCAGGGACGCAGTATTTT
TRBV30,TRBJ2-2,-,-,CAWSVAEPGKLFF,TGTGCCTGGAGTGTAGCGGAGCCCGGAAAGCTGTTTTTT
TRBV11-2,TRBJ1-2,-,TRBD1,CASSPGTGVIYGYTF,TGTGCCAGCAGTCCCGGGACAGGAGTTATCTATGGCTACACCTTC
TRBV2,TRBJ1-1,-,-,CASSMNTGSTEAFF,TGTGCCAGCAGCATGAATACAGGGAGCACTGAAGCTTTCTTT
TRBV27,TRBJ1-4,-,-,CASSPPGGKLFF,TGTGCCAGCAGTCCTCCGGGCGGAAAACTGTTTTTT
TRBV28,TRBJ1-5,-,-,CASRVVGRGNQPQHF,TGTGCCAGCAGGGTGGTGGGCAGGGGCAATCAGCCCCAGCATTTT
TRBV11-1,TRBJ2-3,-,-,CASSPRGAGSTDTQYF,TGTGCCAGCAGCCCGAGGGGGGCAGGTTCCACAGATACGCAGTATTTT
TRBV7-2,TRBJ2-6,few,-,CASSLGSGANVLTF,TGTGCCAGCAGCTTAGGGTCTGGGGCCAACGTCCTGACTTTC
TRBV30,TRBJ1-3,-,-,CAWSLGVTGNTIYF,TGTGCCTGGAGTTTAGGGGTGACTGGAAACACCATATATTTT
TRBV30,TRBJ1-1,-,-,CAWIRTLNTEAFF,TGTGCCTGGATACGGACACTGAACACTGAAGCTTTCTTT
TRBV7-8,TRBJ2-1,-,TRBD2,CASSSFSGRADNEQFF,TGTGCCAGCAGCTCTTTTAGCGGGAGGGCCGACAATGAGCAGTTCTTC
TRBV27,TRBJ2-1,few,TRBD2,CASSLAPWTSGYNEQFF,TGTGCCAGCAGTTTAGCACCCTGGACTAGCGGTTACAATGAGCAGTTCTTC
TRBV5-6,TRBJ2-1,once,TRBD2,CASSAGLAAYNEQFF,TGTGCCAGCAGCGCGGGACTAGCGGCTTACAATGAGCAGTTCTTC
TRBV28,TRBJ2-5,few,TRBD1,CASSFGQGRETQYF,TGTGCCAGCAGTTTCGGACAGGGGCGAGAGACCCAGTACTTC
TRBV9,TRBJ1-2,-,-,CASSPGNYGYTF,TGTGCCAGCAGTCCAGGAAACTATGGCTACACCTTC
TRBV4-3,TRBJ2-5,-,TRBD1,CASSLGQGMKTQYF,TGCGCCAGCAGCCTCGGACAGGGTATGAAGACCCAGTACTTC
TRBV10-3,TRBJ1-5,-,TRBD1,CAIRDRGTEPQHF,TGTGCCATCAGAGACAGGGGCACGGAGCCCCAGCATTTT
TRBV9,TRBJ2-3,-,TRBD2,CASSSGTSGGTRTDTQYF,TGTGCCAGCAGCTCCGGGACTAGCGGGGGGACTCGGACAGATACGCAGTATTTT
TRBV11-2,TRBJ2-3,-,-,CASSLFQGGPDTQYF,TGTGCCAGCAGCTTATTTCAGGGAGGTCCAGATACGCAGTATTTT
TRBV9,TRBJ2-3,-,-,CASSVQGTDTQYF,TGTGCCAGCAGCGTTCAGGGAACAGATACGCAGTATTTT
TRBV11-3,TRBJ2-7,-,-,CATSGEQYF,TGTGCTACCTCGGGCGAGCAGTACTTC
TRBV6-6,TRBJ1-5,-,TRBD1,CASSREDRANQPQHF,TGTGCCAGCAGTCGAGAGGACAGGGCCAATCAGCCCCAGCATTTT
TRBV9,TRBJ1-5,once,-,CASSATGSGDQPQHF,TGTGCCAGCAGCGCCACAGGGTCGGGAGATCAGCCCCAGCATTTT
TRBV5-1,TRBJ2-3,-,TRBD2,CASSTEPSGGSDTQYF,TGCGCCAGCAGCACTGAGCCTAGCGGGGGATCAGATACGCAGTATTTT
TRBV5-4,TRBJ2-2,-,-,CASSFARQLNTGELFF,TGTGCCAGCAGCTTTGCCCGACAGCTGAACACCGGGGAGCTGTTTTTT
TRBV7-9,TRBJ1-2,once,-,CASSLAGSNHYGYTF,TGTGCCAGCAGCTTAGCGGGCAGTAATCACTATGGCTACACCTTC
TRBV5-1,TRBJ2-1,-,-,CASSIDRSNEQFF,TGCGCCAGCAGCATAGACAGGAGCAATGAGCAGTTCTTC
TRBV7-9,TRBJ1-4,-,TRBD1,CASSSGQPGEKLFF,TGTGCCAGCAGCTCGGGACAGCCGGGGGAAAAACTGTTTTTT
TRBV18,TRBJ2-7,-,TRBD2,CASSPPASGREQYF,TGTGCCAGCTCACCACCGGCTAGCGGGAGGGAGCAGTACTTC
TRBV30,TRBJ2-5,-,-,CAWRRGGEGAETQYF,TGTGCCTGGAGAAGGGGGGGGGAGGGGGCAGAGACCCAGTACTTC
TRBV2,TRBJ1-1,-,-,CASSAEQGHMQAFF,TGTGCCAGCAGTGCAGAACAGGGCCATATGCAGGCTTTCTTT
TRBV19,TRBJ1-5,once,-,CASNWGGNQPQHF,TGTGCCAGTAATTGGGGTGGAAATCAGCCCCAGCATTTT
TRBV19,TRBJ2-5,-,-,CASSMIGQGPETQYF,TGTGCCAGTAGTATGATTGGGCAGGGGCCAGAGACCCAGTACTTC
TRBV28,TRBJ2-6,-,-,CASSFGGTGANVLTF,TGTGCCAGCAGTTTCGGTGGGACTGGGGCCAACGTCCTGACTTTC
TRBV18,TRBJ2-5,-,-,CASSPAGSETQYF,TGTGCCAGCTCACCGGCCGGGTCAGAGACCCAGTACTTC
TRBV7-3,TRBJ2-3,-,-,CASSLTPPDTQYF,TGTGCCAGCAGCTTAACCCCCCCCGATACGCAGTATTTT
TRBV28,TRBJ2-1,once,TRBD1,CASSYPDRGGYEQFF,TGTGCCAGCAGTTACCCGGACAGGGGAGGGTATGAGCAGTTCTTC
TRBV5-5,TRBJ2-1,-,-,CASSFFSTNSYNEQFF,TGTGCCAGCAGCTTTTTTTCCACCAACTCCTACAATGAGCAGTTCTTC
TRBV18,TRBJ1-5,-,-,CASSPTAIDNQPQHF,TGTGCCAGCTCACCGACAGCCATTGATAATCAGCCCCAGCATTTT
TRBV4-2,TRBJ2-7,-,TRBD1,CASSQSGQYIYEQYF,TGTGCCAGCAGCCAATCGGGACAGTATATCTACGAGCAGTACTTC
TRBV7-3,TRBJ2-3,once,-,CASSSATDTQYF,TGTGCCAGCAGCTCTGCCACAGATACGCAGTATTTT
TRBV6-4,TRBJ1-1,-,-,CASSQDWWANTEAFF,TGTGCCAGCAGTCAGGACTGGTGGGCGAACACTGAAGCTTTCTTT
TRBV6-4,TRBJ2-7,-,TRBD2,CASSSGSLSEQYF,TGTGCCAGTTCGAGCGGGAGCCTTTCCGAGCAGTACTTC
TRBV5-1,TRBJ2-5,-,-,CASRRQPTKGETQYF,TGCGCCAGCAGACGACAGCCCACGAAGGGGGAGACCCAGTACTTC
TRBV5-4,TRBJ1-5,medium-sized,-,CASSVQGEPQHF,TGTGCCAGCAGCGTACAAGGCGAGCCCCAGCATTTT
TRBV30,TRBJ2-3,-,-,CAWRLGGITQYF,TGTGCCTGGAGACTCGGAGGGATTACGCAGTATTTT
TRBV6-5,TRBJ2-1,-,TRBD1,CASSSDRGDEFF,TGTGCCAGCAGCTCCGACAGGGGGGATGAGTTCTTC
TRBV10-3,TRBJ2-1,-,TRBD1,CAISAPGDRVSEQFF,TGTGCCATCAGTGCCCCAGGGGACAGGGTAAGTGAGCAGTTCTTC
TRBV7-3,TRBJ2-5,-,TRBD2,CASSPSGTRETQYF,TGTGCCAGCAGCCCGAGCGGGACCCGAGAGACCCAGTACTTC
TRBV30,TRBJ2-1,-,-,CAWSGAEKQFF,TGTGCCTGGAGTGGAGCGGAAAAGCAGTTCTTC
TRBV30,TRBJ1-2,-,-,CAWRAWGKTYGYTF,TGTGCCTGGAGAGCCTGGGGGAAAACCTATGGCTACACCTTC
TRBV20-1,TRBJ2-1,-,-,CSARVSNEQFF,TGCAGTGCTAGAGTGAGCAATGAGCAGTTCTTC
TRBV28,TRBJ1-5,-,-,CASSSPTVGNQPQHF,TGTGCCAGCAGTTCCCCGACAGTTGGCAATCAGCCCCAGCATTTT